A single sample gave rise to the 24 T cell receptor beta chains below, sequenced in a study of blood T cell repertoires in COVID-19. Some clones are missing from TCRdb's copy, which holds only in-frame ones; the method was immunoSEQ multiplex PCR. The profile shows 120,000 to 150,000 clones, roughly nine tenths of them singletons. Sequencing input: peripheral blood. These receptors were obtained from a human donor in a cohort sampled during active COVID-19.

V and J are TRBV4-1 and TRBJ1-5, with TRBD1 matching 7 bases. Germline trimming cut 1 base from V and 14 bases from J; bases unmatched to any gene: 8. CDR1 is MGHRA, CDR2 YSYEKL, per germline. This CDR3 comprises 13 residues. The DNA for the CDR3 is TGCGCCAGCAGCCAAGGTCCGGACAGGTTGAAGCATTTT. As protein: CASSQGPDRLKHF.

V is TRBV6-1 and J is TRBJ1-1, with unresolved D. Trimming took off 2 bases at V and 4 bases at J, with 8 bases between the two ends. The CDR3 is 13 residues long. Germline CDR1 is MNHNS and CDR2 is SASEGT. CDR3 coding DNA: TGTGCCAGCAGTGAATGGGAGGGCACTGAAGCTTTCTTT. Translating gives CASSEWEGTEAFF.

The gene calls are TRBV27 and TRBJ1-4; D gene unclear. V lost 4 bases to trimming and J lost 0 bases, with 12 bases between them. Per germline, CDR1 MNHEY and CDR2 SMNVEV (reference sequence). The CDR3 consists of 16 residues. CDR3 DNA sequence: TGTGCCAGCAGTTCTCGGTACAGAGCAACTAATGAAAAACTGTTTTTT. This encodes CASSSRYRATNEKLFF.

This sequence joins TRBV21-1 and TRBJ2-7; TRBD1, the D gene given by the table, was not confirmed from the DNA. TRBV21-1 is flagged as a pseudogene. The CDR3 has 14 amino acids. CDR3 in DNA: TGTGCCAGCACCAAAGGGGACAGACCCTACGAGCAGTACTTC. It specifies CASTKGDRPYEQYF.

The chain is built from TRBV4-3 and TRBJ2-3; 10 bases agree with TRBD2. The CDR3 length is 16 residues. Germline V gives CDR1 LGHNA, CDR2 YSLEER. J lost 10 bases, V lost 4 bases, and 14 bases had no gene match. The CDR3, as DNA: TGCGCCAGCAGCCCAGGACTAGCGGATTCCGCCGGGGCGCAGTATTTT. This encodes CASSPGLADSAGAQYF.

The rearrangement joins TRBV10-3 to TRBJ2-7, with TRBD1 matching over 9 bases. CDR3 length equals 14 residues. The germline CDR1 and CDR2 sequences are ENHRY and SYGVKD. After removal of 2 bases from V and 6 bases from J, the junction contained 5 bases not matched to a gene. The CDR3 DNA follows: TGTGCCATCAGTGAGCCAGGGACAGGGACCGAGCAGTACTTC. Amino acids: CAISEPGTGTEQYF.

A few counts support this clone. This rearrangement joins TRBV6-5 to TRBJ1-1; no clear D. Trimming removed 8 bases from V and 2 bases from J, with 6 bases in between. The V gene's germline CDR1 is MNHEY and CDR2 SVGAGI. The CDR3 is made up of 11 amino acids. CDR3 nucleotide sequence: TGTGCCAGCTTACAAAACACTGAAGCTTTCTTT. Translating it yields CASLQNTEAFF.

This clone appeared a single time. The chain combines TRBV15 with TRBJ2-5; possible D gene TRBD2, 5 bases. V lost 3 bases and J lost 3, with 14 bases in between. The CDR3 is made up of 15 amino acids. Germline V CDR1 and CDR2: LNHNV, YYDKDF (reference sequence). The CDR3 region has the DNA TGTGCCACCAGCAGGACCGGACTGGCTGAAGAGACCCAGTACTTC. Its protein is CATSRTGLAEETQYF.

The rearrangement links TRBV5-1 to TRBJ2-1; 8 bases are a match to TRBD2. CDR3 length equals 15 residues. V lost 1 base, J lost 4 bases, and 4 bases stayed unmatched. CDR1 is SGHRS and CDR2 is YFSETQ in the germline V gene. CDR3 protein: CASSLTSGDYNEQFF. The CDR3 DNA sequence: TGCGCCAGCAGCTTGACTAGCGGAGATTACAATGAGCAGTTCTTC.

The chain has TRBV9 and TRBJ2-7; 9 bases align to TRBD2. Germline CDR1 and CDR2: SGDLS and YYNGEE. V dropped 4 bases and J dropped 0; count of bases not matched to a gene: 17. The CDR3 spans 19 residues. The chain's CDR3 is CASSLNPSGTTSGSYEQYF. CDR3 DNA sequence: TGTGCCAGCAGCTTGAATCCATCGGGGACGACTAGCGGCTCCTACGAGCAGTACTTC.

The CDR3 loop reads CASRTGQGSYNEQFF. CDR3 bases: TGCGCCAGCAGGACGGGACAGGGCTCCTACAATGAGCAGTTCTTC. The rearrangement uses TRBV5-1 and TRBJ2-1; 9 bases map to TRBD1. Germline CDR1 and CDR2: SGHRS and YFSETQ. J lost 0 bases, V lost 5 bases, and 3 bases had no gene match. This CDR3 is built from 15 residues.

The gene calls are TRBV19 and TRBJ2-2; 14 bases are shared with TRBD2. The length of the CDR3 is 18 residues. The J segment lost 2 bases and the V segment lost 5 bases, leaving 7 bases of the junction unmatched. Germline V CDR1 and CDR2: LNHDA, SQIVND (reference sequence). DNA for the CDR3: TGTGCCAGTAGTGTAGGACTAGCGGGGGGTCTTAACACCGGGGAGCTGTTTTTT. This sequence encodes CASSVGLAGGLNTGELFF.

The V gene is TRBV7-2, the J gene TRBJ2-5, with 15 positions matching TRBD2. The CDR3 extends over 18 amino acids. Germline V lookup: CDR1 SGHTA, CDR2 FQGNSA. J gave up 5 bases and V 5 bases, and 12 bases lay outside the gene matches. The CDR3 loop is CASSLGTSGGTRTETQYF. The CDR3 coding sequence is TGTGCCAGCAGCCTAGGGACTAGCGGGGGGACAAGGACGGAGACCCAGTACTTC. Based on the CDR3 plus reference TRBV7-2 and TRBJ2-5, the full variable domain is GAGVSQSPSNKVTEKGKDVELRCDPISGHTALYWYRQSLGQGLEFLIYFQGNSAPDKSGLPSDRFSAERTGGSVSTLTIQRTQQEDSAVYLCASSLGTSGGTRTETQYFGPGTRLLVL.

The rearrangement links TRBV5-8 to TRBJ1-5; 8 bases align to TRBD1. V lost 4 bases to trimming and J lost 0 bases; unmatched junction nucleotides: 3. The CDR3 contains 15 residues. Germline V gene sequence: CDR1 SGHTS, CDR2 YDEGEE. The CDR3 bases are TGTGCCAGCAGCCAGGGACAGGCTAGCAATCAGCCCCAGCATTTT. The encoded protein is CASSQGQASNQPQHF. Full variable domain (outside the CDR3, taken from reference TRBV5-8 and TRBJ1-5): EAGVTQSPTHLIKTRGQQATLRCSPISGHTSVYWYQQALGLGLQFLLWYDEGEERNRGNFPPRFSGRQFPNYSSELNVNALELEDSALYLCASSQGQASNQPQHFGDGTRLSIL.

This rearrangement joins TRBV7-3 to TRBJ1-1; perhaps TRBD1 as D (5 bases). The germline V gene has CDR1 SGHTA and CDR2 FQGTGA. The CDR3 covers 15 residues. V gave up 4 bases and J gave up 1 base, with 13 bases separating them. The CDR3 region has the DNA TGTGCCAGCAGCTACTCTGGCGGGGGGAACACTGAAGCTTTCTTT. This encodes CASSYSGGGNTEAFF.

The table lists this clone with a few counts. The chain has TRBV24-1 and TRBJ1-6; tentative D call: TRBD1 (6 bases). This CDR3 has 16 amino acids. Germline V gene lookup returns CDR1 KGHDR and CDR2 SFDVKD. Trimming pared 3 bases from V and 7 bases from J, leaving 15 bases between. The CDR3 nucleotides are TGTGCCACCAGTGATCCGGACAGCTCTAGGAATTCACCCCTCCACTTT. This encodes CATSDPDSSRNSPLHF.

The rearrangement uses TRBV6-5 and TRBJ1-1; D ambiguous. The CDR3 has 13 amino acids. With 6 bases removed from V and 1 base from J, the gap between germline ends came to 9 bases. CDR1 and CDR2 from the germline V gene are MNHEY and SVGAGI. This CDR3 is CASSLGSNTEAFF. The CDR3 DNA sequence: TGTGCCAGCAGCCTAGGCTCGAACACTGAAGCTTTCTTT.

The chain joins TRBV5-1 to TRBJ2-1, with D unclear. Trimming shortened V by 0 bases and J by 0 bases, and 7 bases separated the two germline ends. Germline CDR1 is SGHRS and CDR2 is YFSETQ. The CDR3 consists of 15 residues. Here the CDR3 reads CASSLGVSSYNEQFF. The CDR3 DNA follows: TGCGCCAGCAGCTTGGGAGTTAGCTCCTACAATGAGCAGTTCTTC. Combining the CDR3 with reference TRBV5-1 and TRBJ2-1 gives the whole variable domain KAGVTQTPRYLIKTRGQQVTLSCSPISGHRSVSWYQQTPGQGLQFLFEYFSETQRNKGNFPGRFSGRQFSNSRSEMNVSTLELGDSALYLCASSLGVSSYNEQFFGPGTRLTVL.

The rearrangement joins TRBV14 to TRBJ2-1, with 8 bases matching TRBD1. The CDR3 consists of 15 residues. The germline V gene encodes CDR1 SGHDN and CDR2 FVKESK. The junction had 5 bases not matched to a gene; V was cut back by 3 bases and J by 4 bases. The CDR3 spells CASSQEDREYNEQFF. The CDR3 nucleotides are TGTGCCAGCAGCCAGGAGGACAGGGAATACAATGAGCAGTTCTTC.

CDR3 amino acids: CASSRSPQGESYEQYF. CDR3 DNA sequence: TGCGCCAGCAGCCGATCACCCCAGGGGGAATCCTACGAGCAGTACTTC. The genes are TRBV5-1 and TRBJ2-7, with TRBD1 matching over 7 bases. The germline V gene has CDR1 SGHRS and CDR2 YFSETQ. V gave up 4 bases and J gave up 1 base; unmatched junction bases: 11. The CDR3 is 16 amino acids.

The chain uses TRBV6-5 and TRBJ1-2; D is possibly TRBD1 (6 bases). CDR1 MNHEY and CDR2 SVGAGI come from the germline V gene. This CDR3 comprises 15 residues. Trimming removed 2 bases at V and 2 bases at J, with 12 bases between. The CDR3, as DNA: TGTGCCAGCAGTTACACCTTAACAGGGAACTATGGCTACACCTTC. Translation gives CASSYTLTGNYGYTF.

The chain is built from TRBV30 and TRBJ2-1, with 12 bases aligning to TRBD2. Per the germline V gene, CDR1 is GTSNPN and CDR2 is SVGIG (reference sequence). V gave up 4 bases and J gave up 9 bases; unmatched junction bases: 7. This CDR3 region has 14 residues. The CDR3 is CAWTTSGGIGEQFF. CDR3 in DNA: TGTGCCTGGACTACTAGCGGGGGGATTGGTGAGCAGTTCTTC.

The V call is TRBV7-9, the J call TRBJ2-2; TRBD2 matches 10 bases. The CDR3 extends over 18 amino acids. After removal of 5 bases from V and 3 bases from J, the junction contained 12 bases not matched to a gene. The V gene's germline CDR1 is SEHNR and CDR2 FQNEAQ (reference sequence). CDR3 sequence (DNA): TGTGCCAGCAGCCGTGGACTAGCGGTGATTGGGGACACCGGGGAGCTGTTTTTT. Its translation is CASSRGLAVIGDTGELFF.

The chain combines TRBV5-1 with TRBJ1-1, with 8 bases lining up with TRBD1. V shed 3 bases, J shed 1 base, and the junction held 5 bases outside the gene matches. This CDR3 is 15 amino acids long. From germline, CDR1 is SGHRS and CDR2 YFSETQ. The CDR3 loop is CASSSGQGWNTEAFF. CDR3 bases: TGCGCCAGCAGCTCAGGACAGGGTTGGAACACTGAAGCTTTCTTT.